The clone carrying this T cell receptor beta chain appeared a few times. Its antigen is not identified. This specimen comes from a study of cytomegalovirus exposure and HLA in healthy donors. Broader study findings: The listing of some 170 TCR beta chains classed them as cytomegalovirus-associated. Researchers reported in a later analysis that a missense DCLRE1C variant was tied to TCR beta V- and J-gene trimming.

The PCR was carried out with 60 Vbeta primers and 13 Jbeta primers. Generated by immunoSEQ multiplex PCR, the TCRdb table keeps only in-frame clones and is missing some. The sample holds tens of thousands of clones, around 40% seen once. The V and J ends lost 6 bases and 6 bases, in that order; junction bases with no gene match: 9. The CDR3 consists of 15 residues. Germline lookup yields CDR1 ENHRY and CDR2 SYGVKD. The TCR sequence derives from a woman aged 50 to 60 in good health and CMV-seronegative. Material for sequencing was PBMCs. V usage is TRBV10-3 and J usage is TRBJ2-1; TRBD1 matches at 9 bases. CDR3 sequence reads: CAIRGVTGGGNEQFF. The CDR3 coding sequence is TGTGCCATCAGGGGGGTGACAGGGGGTGGCAATGAGCAGTTCTTC.